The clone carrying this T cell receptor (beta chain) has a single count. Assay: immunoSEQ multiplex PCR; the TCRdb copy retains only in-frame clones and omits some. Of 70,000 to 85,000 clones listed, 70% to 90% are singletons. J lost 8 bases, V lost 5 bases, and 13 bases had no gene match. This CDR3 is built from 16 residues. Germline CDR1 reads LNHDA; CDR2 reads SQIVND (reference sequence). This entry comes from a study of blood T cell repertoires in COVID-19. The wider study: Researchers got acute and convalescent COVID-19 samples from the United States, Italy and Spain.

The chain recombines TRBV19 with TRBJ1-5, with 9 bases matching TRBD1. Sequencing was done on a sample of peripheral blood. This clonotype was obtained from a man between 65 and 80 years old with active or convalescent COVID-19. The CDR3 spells CASSSGTGRSSKPQHF. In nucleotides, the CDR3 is TGTGCCAGTAGTTCTGGGACAGGGCGGTCATCAAAGCCCCAGCATTTT.